This T cell receptor beta chain was captured by sequencing in a study of graft-versus-host responses after intestinal transplantation. About the research overall: Each recipient received a multivisceral, liver-intestinal, or isolated intestinal graft. Anti-thymocyte globulin induction was given to all recipients, followed by tacrolimus and steroids for roughly 3 years.

The germline V and J ends were trimmed by 2 bases and 4 bases, with 9 bases remaining between them. The CDR3 runs to 14 residues. Looked up from germline, CDR1 is SGHDT and CDR2 is YYEEEE. There are a few counts of this clone. Its antigen remains unknown. Only in-frame clones appear in the TCRdb table, and some are missing; sequencing was by immunoSEQ multiplex PCR. Found here are some 90,000 clones, approximately 87% of them singletons; the top ten hold around 0.1%. Study-wide results and caveats: Allografts of one patient group, those with graft-donor T cell macrochimerism, had high graft-versus-host to host-versus-graft clonal ratios. Circulating GvH clones peaking coincided with falling HvG clones soon after transplant.

The chain links TRBV5-6 to TRBJ1-4; D not resolved. This TCR came from a human donor who received an intestinal transplant. The material was unstimulated CD4+ T cells sorted from spleen or lymph node cells, obtained before intestinal transplant. The CDR3 region is CASSFESLNEKLFF. The CDR3 DNA is TGTGCCAGCAGCTTCGAGAGCCTTAATGAAAAACTGTTTTTT. The full variable domain, completed using reference TRBV5-6 and TRBJ1-4, is DAGVTQSPTHLIKTRGQQVTLRCSPKSGHDTVSWYQQALGQGPQFIFQYYEEEERQRGNFPDRFSGHQFPNYSSELNVNALLLGDSALYLCASSFESLNEKLFFGSGTQLSVL.